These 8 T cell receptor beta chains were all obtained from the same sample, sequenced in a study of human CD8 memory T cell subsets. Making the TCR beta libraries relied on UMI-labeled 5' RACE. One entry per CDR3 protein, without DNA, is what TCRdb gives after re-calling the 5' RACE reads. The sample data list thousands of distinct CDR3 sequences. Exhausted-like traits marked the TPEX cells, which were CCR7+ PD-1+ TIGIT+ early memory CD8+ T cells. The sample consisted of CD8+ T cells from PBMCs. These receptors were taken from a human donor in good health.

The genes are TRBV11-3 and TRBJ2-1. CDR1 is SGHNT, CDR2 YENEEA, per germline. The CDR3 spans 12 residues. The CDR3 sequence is CASSYSGNEQFF.

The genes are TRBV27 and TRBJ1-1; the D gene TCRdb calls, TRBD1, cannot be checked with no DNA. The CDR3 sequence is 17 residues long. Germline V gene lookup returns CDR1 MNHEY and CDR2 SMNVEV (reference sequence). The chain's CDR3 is CASSLGQGTIGSTEAFF.

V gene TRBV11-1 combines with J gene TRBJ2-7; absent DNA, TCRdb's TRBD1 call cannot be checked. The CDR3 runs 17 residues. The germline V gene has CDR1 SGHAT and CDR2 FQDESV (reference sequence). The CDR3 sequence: CASSKDRARTSFYEQYF.

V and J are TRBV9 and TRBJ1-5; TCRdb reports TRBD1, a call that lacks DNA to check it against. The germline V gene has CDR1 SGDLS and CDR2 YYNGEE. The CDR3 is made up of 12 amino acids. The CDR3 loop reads CASSGVQGEVHF.

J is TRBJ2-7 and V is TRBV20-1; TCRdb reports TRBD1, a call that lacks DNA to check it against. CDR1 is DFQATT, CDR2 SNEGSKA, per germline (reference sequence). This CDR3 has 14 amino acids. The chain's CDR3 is CSAEDRGLSYEQYF.

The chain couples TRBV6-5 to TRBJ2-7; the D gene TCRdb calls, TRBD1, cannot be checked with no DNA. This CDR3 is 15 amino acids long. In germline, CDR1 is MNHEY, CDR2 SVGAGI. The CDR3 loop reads CASSTPQGAGYEQYF.

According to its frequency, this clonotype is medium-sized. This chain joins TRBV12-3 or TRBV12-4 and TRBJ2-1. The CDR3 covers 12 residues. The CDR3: CASSLTGAEQFF.

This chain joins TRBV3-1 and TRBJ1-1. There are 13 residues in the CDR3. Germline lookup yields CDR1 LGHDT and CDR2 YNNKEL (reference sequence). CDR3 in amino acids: CASSQDTAGEAFF. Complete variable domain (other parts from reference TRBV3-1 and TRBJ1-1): DTAVSQTPKYLVTQMGNDKSIKCEQNLGHDTMYWYKQDSKKFLKIMFSYNNKELIINETVPNRFSPKSPDKAHLNLHINSLELGDSAVYFCASSQDTAGEAFFGQGTRLTVV.